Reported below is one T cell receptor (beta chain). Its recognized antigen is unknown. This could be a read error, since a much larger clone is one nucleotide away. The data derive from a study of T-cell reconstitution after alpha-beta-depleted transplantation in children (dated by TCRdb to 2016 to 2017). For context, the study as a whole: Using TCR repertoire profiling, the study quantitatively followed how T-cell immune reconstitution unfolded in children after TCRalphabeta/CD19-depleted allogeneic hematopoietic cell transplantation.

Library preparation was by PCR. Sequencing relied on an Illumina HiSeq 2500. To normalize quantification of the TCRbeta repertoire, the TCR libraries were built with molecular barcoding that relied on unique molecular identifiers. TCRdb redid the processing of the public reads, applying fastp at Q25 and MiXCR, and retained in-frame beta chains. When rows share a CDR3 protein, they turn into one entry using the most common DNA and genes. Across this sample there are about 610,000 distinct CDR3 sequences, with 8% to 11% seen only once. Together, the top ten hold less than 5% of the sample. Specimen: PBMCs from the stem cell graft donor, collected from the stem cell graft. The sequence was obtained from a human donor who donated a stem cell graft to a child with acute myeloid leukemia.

The DNA is TGTGCCAGCAGTTTCCGGACTAGCGGAGACACCGGGGAGCTGTTTTTT. Its translation reads: CASSFRTSGDTGELFF. The chain is encoded by TRBV6-2 or TRBV6-3 joined to TRBJ2-2, with TRBD2 matching 10 junction bases. The CDR3 holds 16 amino acids from the cysteine to the phenylalanine. Only CDR3 DNA is held: 48 bases, read in frame from base 1. The CDR1 and CDR2 encoded by the germline V gene are MNHEY and SVGEGT. After removal of 4 bases from V and 3 bases from J, the junction retains 5 bases not matched to a gene.